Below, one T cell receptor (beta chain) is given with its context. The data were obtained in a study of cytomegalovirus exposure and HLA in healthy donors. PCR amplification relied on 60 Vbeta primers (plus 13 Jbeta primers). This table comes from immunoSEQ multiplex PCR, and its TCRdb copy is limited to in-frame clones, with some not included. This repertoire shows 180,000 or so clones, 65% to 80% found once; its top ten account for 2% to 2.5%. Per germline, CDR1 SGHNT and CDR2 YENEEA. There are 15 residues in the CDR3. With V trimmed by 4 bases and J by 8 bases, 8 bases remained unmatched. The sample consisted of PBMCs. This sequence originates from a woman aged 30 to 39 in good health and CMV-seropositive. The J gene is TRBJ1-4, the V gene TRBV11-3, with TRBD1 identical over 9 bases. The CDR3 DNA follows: TGTGCCAGCAGCTCCCGACAGGGGGAACGGGAAAAACTGTTTTTT. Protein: CASSSRQGEREKLFF.